The 5 T cell receptor beta chains in this list originate from one sample, sequenced in a study of blood T cell repertoires in COVID-19. Some clones are missing from TCRdb's copy, which holds only in-frame ones; the method was immunoSEQ multiplex PCR. The sample gives under 250,000 clones, about 86% of which show up once; roughly 2.9% is in the top ten. The sequenced sample consisted of peripheral blood. The receptors stem from a middle-aged man with active or convalescent COVID-19.

The chain couples TRBV4-2 to TRBJ2-1; the D is unclear. CDR1 LGHNA and CDR2 YNFKEQ come from the germline V gene. The CDR3 has 16 amino acids. V dropped 0 bases and J dropped 4 bases, with 13 bases sitting between them. For the CDR3, the DNA is TGTGCCAGCAGCCAAGAGAGTTCCCGAACGTACAATGAGCAGTTCTTC. This sequence encodes CASSQESSRTYNEQFF.

DNA of the CDR3: TGTGCCAGTAGTATGAGGCGGACAGGGCAAGAGACCCAGTACTTC. Its translation: CASSMRRTGQETQYF. The J gene is TRBJ2-5, the V gene TRBV19; 8 nucleotides match TRBD1. The germline gives CDR1 LNHDA, CDR2 SQIVND (reference sequence). CDR3 length: 15 residues. The J segment lost 2 bases and the V segment lost 3 bases, leaving 5 bases of the junction unmatched.

The genes are TRBV28 and TRBJ2-6; 12 bases are shared with TRBD1. The CDR3 is made up of 18 amino acids. V lost 4 bases, J lost 0 bases, and 4 bases stayed unmatched. Looked up from germline, CDR1 is MDHEN and CDR2 is SYDVKM. The CDR3 protein is CASSSGQGAHSGANVLTF. CDR3 bases: TGTGCCAGCAGTTCGGGACAGGGGGCCCACTCTGGGGCCAACGTCCTGACTTTC.

The rearrangement links TRBV19 to TRBJ1-4, with D possibly matching TRBD1 (6 bases). Trimming took 5 bases from V and 4 from J, leaving 14 bases between them. The CDR3 runs 15 residues. From germline, CDR1 is LNHDA and CDR2 SQIVND (reference sequence). The CDR3 reads CASSVQGRFNEKLFF. The CDR3 bases are TGTGCCAGTAGTGTACAGGGACGATTTAATGAAAAACTGTTTTTT.

The chain recombines TRBV30 with TRBJ2-2, with TRBD2 as a possible D gene (7 bases). The CDR3 contains 16 residues. Looked up from germline, CDR1 is GTSNPN and CDR2 is SVGIG (reference sequence). With 0 bases removed from V and 4 bases from J, the gap between germline ends came to 15 bases. The CDR3 nucleotides read TGTGCCTGGAGTGTACTGGCGGGGGCCGTCACCGGGGAGCTGTTTTTT. This codes for CAWSVLAGAVTGELFF.